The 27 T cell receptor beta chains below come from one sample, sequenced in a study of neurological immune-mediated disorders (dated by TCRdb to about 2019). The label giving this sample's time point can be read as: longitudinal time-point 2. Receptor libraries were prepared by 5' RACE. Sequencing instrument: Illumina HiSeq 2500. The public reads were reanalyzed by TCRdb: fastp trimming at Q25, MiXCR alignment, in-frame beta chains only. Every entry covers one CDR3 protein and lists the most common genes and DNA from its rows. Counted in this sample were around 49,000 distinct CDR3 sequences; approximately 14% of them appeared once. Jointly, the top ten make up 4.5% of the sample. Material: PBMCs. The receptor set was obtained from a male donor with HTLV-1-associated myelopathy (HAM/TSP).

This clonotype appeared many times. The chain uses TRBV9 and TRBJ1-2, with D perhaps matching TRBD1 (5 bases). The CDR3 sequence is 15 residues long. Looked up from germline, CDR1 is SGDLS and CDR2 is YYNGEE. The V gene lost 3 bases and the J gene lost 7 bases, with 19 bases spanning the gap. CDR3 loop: CASSAGTPQSGGYTF. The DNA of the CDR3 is TGTGCCAGCAGCGCCGGGACCCCCCAGAGTGGTGGCTACACCTTC.

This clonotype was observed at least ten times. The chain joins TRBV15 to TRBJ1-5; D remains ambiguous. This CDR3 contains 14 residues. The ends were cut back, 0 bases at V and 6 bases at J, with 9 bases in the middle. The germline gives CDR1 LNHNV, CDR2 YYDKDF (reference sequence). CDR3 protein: CATSRDIKVQPQHF. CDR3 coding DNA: TGTGCCACCAGCAGAGATATTAAGGTTCAGCCCCAGCATTTT.

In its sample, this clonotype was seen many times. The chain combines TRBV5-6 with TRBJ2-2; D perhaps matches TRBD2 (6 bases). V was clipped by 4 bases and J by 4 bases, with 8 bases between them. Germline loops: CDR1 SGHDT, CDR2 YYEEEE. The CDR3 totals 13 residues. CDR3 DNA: TGTGCCAGCAGCCAGGGAGGCACCGGGGAGCTGTTTTTT. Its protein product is CASSQGGTGELFF.

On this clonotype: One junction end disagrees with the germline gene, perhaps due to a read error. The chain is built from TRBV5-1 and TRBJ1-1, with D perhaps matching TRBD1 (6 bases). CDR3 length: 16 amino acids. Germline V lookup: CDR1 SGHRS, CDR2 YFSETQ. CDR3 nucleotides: TGCGCCAGCAGCTGGCGCGTCGGACAGTGGAACACCGAAGCTTTCTTT. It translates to CASSWRVGQWNTEAFF.

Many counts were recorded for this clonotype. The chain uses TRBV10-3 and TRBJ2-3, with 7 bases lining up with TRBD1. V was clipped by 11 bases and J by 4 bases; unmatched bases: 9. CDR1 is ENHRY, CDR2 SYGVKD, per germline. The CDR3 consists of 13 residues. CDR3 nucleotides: TGTGCCGGGGCGGACAGGACCGCAGATACGCAGTATTTT. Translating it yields CAGADRTADTQYF.

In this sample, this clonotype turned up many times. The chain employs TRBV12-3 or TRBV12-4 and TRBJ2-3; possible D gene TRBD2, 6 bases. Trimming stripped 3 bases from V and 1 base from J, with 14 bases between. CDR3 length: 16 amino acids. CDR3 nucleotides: TGTGCCAGCAGTTTCGGCAAACTAGCCGGCACAGATACGCAGTATTTT. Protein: CASSFGKLAGTDTQYF.

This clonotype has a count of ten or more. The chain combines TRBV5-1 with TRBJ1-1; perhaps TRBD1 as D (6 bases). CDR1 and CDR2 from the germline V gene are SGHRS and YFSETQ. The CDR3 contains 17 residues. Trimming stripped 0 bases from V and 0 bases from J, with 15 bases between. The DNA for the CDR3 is TGCGCCAGCAGCTTGGCCTCTAGGCAGGGGATGAACACTGAAGCTTTCTTT. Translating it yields CASSLASRQGMNTEAFF.

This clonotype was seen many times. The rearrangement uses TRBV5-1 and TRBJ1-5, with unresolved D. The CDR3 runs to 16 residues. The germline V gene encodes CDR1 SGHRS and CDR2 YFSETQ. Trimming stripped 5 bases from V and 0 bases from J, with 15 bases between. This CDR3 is CASRQNPHHSNQPQHF. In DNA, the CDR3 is TGCGCCAGCAGACAAAACCCACATCATAGCAATCAGCCCCAGCATTTT.

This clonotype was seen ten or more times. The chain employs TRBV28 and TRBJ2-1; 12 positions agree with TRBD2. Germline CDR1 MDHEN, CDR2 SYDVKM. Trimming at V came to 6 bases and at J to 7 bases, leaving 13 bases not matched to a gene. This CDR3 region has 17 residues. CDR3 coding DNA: TGTGCCAGCAGAACTACTAGCGGGGGGAGTCGGGGGAATGAGCAGTTCTTC. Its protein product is CASRTTSGGSRGNEQFF.

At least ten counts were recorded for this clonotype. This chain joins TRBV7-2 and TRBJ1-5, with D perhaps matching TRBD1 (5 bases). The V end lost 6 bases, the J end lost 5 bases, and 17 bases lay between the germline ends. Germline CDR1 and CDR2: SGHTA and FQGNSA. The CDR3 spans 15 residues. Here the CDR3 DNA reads TGTGCCAGCAGACTGAAGGGGAGGGGCGATCAGCCCCAGCATTTT. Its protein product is CASRLKGRGDQPQHF.

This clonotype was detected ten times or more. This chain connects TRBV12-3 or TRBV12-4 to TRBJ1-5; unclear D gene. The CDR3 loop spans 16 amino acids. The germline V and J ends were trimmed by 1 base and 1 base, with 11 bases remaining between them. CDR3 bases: TGTGCCAGCAGTTTAGATCGGGGAGGAAGCAATCAGCCCCAGCATTTT. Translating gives CASSLDRGGSNQPQHF.

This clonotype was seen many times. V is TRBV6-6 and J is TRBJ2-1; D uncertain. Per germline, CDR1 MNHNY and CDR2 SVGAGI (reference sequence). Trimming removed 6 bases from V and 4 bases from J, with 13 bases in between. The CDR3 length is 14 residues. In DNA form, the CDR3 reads TGTGCCAGCAGACCGTCCAGTTTATACAATGAGCAGTTCTTC. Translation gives CASRPSSLYNEQFF.

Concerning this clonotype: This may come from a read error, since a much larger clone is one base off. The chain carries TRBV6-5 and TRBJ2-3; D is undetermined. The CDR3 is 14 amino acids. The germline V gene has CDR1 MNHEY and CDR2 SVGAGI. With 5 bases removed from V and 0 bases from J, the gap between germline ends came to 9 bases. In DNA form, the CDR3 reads TGTGCCAGCAGTCCTGTATATAGCACAGATACGCAGTATTTT. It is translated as CASSPVYSTDTQYF.

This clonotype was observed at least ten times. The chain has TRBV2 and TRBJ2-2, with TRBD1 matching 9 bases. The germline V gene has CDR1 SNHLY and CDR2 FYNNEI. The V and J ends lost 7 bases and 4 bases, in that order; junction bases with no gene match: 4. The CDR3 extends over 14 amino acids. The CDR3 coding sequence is TGTGCCAGCACCCCGACAGGGGGCACCGGGGAGCTGTTTTTT. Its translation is CASTPTGGTGELFF.

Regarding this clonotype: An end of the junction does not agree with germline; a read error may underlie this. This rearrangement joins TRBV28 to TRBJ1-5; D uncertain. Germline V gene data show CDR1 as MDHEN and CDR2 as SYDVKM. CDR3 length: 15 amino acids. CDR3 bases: TGTGCCAGTAAGGTTGGGCCTTATAGCAATCAGCCCAAGCATTTT. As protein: CASKVGPYSNQPKHF. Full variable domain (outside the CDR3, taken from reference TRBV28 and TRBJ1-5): DVKVTQSSRYLVKRTGEKVFLECVQDMDHENMFWYRQDPGLGLRLIYFSYDVKMKEKGDIPEGYSVSREKKERFSLILESASTNQTSMYLCASKVGPYSNQPKHFGDGTRLSIL.

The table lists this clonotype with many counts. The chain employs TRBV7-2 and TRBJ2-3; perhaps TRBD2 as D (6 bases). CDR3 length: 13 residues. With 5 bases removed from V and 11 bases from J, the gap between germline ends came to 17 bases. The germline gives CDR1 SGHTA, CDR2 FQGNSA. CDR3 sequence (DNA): TGTGCCAGCAGCCGCGGGGACCCGGGGGTGCAGTATTTT. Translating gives CASSRGDPGVQYF.

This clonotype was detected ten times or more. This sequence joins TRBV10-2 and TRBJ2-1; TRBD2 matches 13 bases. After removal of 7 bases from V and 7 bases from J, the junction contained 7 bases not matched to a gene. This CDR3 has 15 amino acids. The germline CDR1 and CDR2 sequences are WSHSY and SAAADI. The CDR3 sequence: CASILTSGGRNEQFF. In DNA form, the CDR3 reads TGCGCCAGCATCCTGACTAGCGGGGGGAGGAATGAGCAGTTCTTC.

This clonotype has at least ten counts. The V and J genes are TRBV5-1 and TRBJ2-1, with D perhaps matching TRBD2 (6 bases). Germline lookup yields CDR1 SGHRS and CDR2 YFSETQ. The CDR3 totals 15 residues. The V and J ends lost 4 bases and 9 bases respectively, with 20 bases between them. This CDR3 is CASSPGLGVVIEQFF. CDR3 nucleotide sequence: TGCGCCAGCAGCCCGGGACTCGGAGTAGTCATTGAGCAGTTCTTC.

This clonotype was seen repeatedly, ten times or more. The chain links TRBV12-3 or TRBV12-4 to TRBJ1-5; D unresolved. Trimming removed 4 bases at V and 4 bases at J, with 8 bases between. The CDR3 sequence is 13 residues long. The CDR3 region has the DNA TGTGCCAGCAGTTGGTCCCAGAATCAGCCCCAGCATTTT. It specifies CASSWSQNQPQHF.

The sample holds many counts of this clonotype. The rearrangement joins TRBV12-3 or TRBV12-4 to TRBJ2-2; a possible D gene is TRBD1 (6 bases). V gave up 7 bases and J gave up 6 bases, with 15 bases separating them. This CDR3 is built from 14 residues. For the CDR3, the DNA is TGTGCCAGCATCGTAACAGGGTCCGCCGGGGAGCTGTTTTTT. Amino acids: CASIVTGSAGELFF.

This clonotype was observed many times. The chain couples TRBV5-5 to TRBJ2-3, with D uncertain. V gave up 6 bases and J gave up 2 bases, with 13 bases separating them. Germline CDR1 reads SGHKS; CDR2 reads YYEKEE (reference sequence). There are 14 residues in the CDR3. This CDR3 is CASTPRAPTDTQYF. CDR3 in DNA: TGTGCCAGCACCCCCCGGGCGCCCACAGATACGCAGTATTTT.

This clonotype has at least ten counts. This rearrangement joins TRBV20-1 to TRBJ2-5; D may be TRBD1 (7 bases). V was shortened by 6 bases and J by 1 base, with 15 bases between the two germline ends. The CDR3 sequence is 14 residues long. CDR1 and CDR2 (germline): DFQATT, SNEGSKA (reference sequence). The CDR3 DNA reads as TGCAGTGCCAATCCCAGGGGGGCCCAAGAGACCCAGTACTTC. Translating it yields CSANPRGAQETQYF.

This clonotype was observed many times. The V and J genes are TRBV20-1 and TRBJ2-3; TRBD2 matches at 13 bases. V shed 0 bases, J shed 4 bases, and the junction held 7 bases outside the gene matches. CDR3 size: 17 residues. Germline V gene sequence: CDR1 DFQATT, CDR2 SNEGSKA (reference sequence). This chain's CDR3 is CSARDPRTSGGSDTQYF. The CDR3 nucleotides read TGCAGTGCTAGAGACCCGAGGACTAGCGGGGGCTCAGATACGCAGTATTTT.

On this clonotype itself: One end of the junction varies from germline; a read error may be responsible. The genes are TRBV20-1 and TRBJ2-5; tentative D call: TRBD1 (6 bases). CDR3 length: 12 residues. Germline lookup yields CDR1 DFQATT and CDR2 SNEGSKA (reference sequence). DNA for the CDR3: TGCAGTGCTAGGGGACAACAAGAGAACCAGTACTTC. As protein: CSARGQQENQYF.

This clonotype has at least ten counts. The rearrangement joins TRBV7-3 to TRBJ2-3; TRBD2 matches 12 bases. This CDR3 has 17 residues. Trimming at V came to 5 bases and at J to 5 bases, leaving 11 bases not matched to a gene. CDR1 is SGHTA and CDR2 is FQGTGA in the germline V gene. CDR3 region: CASSPALTSGGRDTQYF. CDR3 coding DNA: TGTGCCAGCAGCCCGGCTCTGACTAGCGGGGGCAGAGATACGCAGTATTTT.

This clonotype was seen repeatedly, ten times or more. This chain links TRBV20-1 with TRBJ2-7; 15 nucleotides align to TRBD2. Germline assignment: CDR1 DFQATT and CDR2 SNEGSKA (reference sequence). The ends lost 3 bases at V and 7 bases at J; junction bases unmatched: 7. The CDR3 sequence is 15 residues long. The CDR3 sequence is CSASGLAGGRREQYF. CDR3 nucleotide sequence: TGCAGTGCTAGCGGACTAGCGGGGGGGCGTAGGGAGCAGTACTTC.

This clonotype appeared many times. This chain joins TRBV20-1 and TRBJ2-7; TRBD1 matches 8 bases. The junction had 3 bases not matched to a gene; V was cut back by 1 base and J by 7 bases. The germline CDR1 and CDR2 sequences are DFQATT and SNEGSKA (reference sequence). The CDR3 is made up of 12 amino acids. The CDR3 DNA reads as TGCAGTGCTAGAGGACAGGGGATGGAGCAGTACTTC. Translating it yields CSARGQGMEQYF.